This T cell receptor (beta chain) originates from a study of T cells in Graves' hyperthyroidism and ophthalmopathy. Amplification of TCR beta CDR3 regions used RNA as the template. When the TCR CDR3 underwent first-round RT-PCR, the HTBI primer set was used. MiXCR, run by TCRdb on the multiplex PCR reads, gives a single entry per CDR3 protein. The sample consists of under 750,000 distinct CDR3 sequences, 18% of them appearing once. CDR1 SGHAT and CDR2 FQNNGV come from the germline V gene. The CDR3 contains 16 residues. Losses at the gene ends were 1 base for V and 8 bases for J; bases not matched to a gene: 10. Diagnosis of hyperthyroidism was new in patients aged 18 to 65, and its duration was under 2 months. When hyperthyroidism was first diagnosed, the blood sample was taken, preceding any ophthalmopathy symptoms.

The clonotype originates from a woman aged 45-65 years with Graves' hyperthyroidism that later progressed to Graves' ophthalmopathy. The V call is TRBV11-2, the J call TRBJ2-1; 8 bases align to TRBD2. Sequencing was done on a sample of blood. CDR3 in amino acids: CASSLALSGGIHEQFF. CDR3 coding DNA: TGTGCCAGCAGCTTAGCCCTGAGCGGGGGTATCCATGAGCAGTTCTTC. Full variable domain (rest looked up from reference TRBV11-2 and TRBJ2-1): EAGVAQSPRYKIIEKRQSVAFWCNPISGHATLYWYQQILGQGPKLLIQFQNNGVVDDSQLPKDRFSAERLKGVDSTLKIQPAKLEDSAVYLCASSLALSGGIHEQFFGPGTRLTVL.